This TCR beta chain derives from a study of blood T cell repertoires in COVID-19. The protocol was immunoSEQ multiplex PCR, while the TCRdb copy is restricted to in-frame clones and leaves out a portion. Of some 220,000 clones listed, 70% to 90% were seen once; the top ten hold 5% to 7%. The specimen sequenced was peripheral blood. This clonotype was sampled from a woman aged 60-75 years with active or convalescent COVID-19.

The CDR3 is CASSLRGAGGGETQYF. The CDR3 DNA sequence: TGTGCCAGCAGCTTAAGGGGAGCGGGGGGAGGAGAGACCCAGTACTTC. The chain couples TRBV11-2 to TRBJ2-5; 9 bases are a match to TRBD2. This CDR3 contains 16 residues. The J segment lost 4 bases and the V segment lost 2 bases, leaving 8 bases of the junction unmatched. The germline gives CDR1 SGHAT, CDR2 FQNNGV. Combining the CDR3 with reference TRBV11-2 and TRBJ2-5 gives the whole variable domain EAGVAQSPRYKIIEKRQSVAFWCNPISGHATLYWYQQILGQGPKLLIQFQNNGVVDDSQLPKDRFSAERLKGVDSTLKIQPAKLEDSAVYLCASSLRGAGGGETQYFGPGTRLLVL.